The 6 T cell receptor beta chains reported below all come from one sample, sequenced in a study of blood T cell repertoires in COVID-19. Here immunoSEQ multiplex PCR was the method, and the copy in TCRdb shows in-frame clones only, minus some. This sample has 180,000 or so clones, with roughly 88% found just once. Material for sequencing was PBMCs or T cells enriched from blood (not recorded which). These receptors were obtained from a man in his forties or fifties with acute COVID-19.

The chain recombines TRBV27 with TRBJ2-7; 12 nucleotides agree with TRBD2. In germline, CDR1 is MNHEY, CDR2 SMNVEV (reference sequence). The length of the CDR3 is 15 residues. Trimming at V came to 6 bases and at J to 3 bases, leaving 6 bases not matched to a gene. Here the CDR3 reads CASSPLTSGSYEQYF. CDR3 DNA: TGTGCCAGCAGCCCCCTGACTAGCGGGAGCTACGAGCAGTACTTC.

The chain links TRBV28 to TRBJ2-7, with D perhaps TRBD1 (5 bases). Deletions cut 3 bases from V and 6 bases from J, with 21 bases between. Germline values: CDR1 MDHEN, CDR2 SYDVKM. The CDR3 extends over 16 amino acids. The CDR3 region is CASSFGGRVLMSEQYF. Written as DNA, the CDR3 is TGTGCCAGCAGTTTTGGTGGCAGGGTGTTGATGAGCGAGCAGTACTTC.

The V and J genes are TRBV5-4 and TRBJ2-1; TRBD2 aligns across 15 bases. The V gene end was trimmed by 0 bases and the J gene end by 0 bases; junction bases not matched to a gene: 4. The germline V gene encodes CDR1 SGHNT and CDR2 YYREEE (reference sequence). The CDR3 spans 19 residues. Written as DNA, the CDR3 is TGTGCCAGCAGCTTGGGGGGACTAGCGGGAGGTAGCTCCTACAATGAGCAGTTCTTC. It codes for CASSLGGLAGGSSYNEQFF.

This chain links TRBV19 with TRBJ1-3; D may be TRBD1 (5 bases). CDR3 length: 13 amino acids. Trimming took 3 bases from V and 6 from J, leaving 9 bases between them. CDR1 is LNHDA and CDR2 is SQIVND in the germline V gene (reference sequence). The CDR3 DNA reads as TGTGCCAGTAGTATTGGAGGGGCAAACACCATATATTTT. Its translation is CASSIGGANTIYF. The full variable domain, completed using reference TRBV19 and TRBJ1-3, is DGGITQSPKYLFRKEGQNVTLSCEQNLNHDAMYWYRQDPGQGLRLIYYSQIVNDFQKGDIAEGYSVSREKKESFPLTVTSAQKNPTAFYLCASSIGGANTIYFGEGSWLTVV.

The chain carries TRBV4-3 and TRBJ1-5, with D hard to call. V was cut by 1 base and J by 4 bases, with 14 bases left in between. The CDR3 totals 16 residues. Germline-derived CDR1 and CDR2 are LGHNA and YSLEER. DNA of the CDR3: TGCGCCAGCAGCCAAGTTTGGGCAGCCGTGAATCAGCCCCAGCATTTT. This gives the protein CASSQVWAAVNQPQHF.

This clone was seen just once. The J gene is TRBJ2-3, the V gene TRBV3-1 (or the pseudogene TRBV3-2); 7 bases are shared with TRBD1. Germline V gene data show CDR1 as LGHDT and CDR2 as YNNKEL (reference sequence). The CDR3 has 15 amino acids. V shed 4 bases, J shed 3 bases, and the junction held 7 bases outside the gene matches. The CDR3 bases are TGTGCCAGCAGCCCCTACTCAGGGGGAACAGATACGCAGTATTTT. Translated: CASSPYSGGTDTQYF.